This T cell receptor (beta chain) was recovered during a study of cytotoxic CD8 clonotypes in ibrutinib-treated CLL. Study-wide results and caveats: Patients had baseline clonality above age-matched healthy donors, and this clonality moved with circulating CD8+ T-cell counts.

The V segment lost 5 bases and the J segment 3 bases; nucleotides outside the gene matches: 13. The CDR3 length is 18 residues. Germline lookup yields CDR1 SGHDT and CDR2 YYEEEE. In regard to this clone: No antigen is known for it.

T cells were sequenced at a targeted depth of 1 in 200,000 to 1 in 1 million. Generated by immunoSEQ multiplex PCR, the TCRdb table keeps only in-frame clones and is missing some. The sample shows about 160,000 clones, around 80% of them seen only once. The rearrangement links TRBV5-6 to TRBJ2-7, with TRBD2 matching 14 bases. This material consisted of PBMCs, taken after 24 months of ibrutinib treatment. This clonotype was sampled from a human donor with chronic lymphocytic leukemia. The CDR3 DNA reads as TGTGCCAGCAGTTGGCGGACAGGACTAGCGGGAGGCATCTACGAGCAGTACTTC. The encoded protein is CASSWRTGLAGGIYEQYF.